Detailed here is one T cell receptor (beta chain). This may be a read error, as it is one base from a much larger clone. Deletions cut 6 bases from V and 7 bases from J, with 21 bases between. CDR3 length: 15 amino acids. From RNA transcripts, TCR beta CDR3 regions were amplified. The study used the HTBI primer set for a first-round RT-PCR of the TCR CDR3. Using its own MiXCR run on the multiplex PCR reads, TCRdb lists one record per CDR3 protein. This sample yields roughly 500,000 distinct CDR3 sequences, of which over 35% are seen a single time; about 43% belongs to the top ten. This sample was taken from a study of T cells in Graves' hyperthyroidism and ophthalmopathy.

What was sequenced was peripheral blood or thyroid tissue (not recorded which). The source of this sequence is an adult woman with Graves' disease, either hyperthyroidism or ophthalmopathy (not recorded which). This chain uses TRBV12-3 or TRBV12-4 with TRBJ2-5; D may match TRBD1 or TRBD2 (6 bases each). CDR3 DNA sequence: TGTGCCAGCAGGGGGGGCTTCCAGAGGGCGGGGACCCAGTACTTC. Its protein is CASRGGFQRAGTQYF.